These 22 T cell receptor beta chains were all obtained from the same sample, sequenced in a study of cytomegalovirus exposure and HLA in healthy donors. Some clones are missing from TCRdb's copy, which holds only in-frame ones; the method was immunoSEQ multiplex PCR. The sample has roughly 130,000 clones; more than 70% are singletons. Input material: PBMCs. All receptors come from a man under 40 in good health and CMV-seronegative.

The CDR3: CASSQPQETQYF. CDR3 in DNA: TGCGCCAGCAGCCAACCACAAGAGACCCAGTACTTC. V is TRBV4-1 and J is TRBJ2-5; D is unresolved. The V and J ends lost 2 bases and 2 bases respectively, with 3 bases between them. The CDR3 runs 12 residues. Germline loops: CDR1 MGHRA, CDR2 YSYEKL.

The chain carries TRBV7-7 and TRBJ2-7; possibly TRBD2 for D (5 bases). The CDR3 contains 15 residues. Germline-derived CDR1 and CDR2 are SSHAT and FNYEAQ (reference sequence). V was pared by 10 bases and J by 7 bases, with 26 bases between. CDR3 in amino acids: CAILGVANVHYEQYF. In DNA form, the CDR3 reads TGTGCCATCCTGGGAGTCGCAAACGTCCATTATGAGCAGTACTTC.

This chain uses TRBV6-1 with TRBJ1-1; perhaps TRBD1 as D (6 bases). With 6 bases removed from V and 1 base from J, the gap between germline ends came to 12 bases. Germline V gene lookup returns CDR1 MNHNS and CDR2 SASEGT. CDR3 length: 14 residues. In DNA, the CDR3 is TGTGCCAGCAGCCCCCGGACAGAGAACACTGAAGCTTTCTTT. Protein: CASSPRTENTEAFF.

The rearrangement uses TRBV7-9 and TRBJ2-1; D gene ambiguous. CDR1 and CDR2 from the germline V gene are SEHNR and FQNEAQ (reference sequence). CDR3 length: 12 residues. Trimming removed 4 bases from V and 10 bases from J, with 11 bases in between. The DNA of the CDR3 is TGTGCCAGCAGCTCCTATCGATACGAGCAGTTCTTC. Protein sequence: CASSSYRYEQFF.

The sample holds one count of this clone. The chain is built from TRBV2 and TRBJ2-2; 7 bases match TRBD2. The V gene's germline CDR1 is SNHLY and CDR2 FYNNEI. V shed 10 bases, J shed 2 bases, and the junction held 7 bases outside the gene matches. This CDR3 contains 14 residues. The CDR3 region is CATGGRINTGELFF. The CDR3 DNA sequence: TGTGCCACGGGAGGACGGATTAACACCGGGGAGCTGTTTTTT.

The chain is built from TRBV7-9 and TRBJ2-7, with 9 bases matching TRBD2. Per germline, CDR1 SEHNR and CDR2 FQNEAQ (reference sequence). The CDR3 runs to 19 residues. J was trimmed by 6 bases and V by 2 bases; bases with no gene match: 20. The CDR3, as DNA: TGTGCCAGCAGCTTAAACCGACTGTTGACTAGCGGTCCGGTCGGCGAGCAGTACTTC. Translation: CASSLNRLLTSGPVGEQYF.

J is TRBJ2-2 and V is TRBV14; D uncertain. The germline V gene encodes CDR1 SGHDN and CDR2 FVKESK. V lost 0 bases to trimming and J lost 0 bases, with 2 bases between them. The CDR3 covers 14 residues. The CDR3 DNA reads TGTGCCAGCAGCCAAGACTCGAACACCGGGGAGCTGTTTTTT. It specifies CASSQDSNTGELFF.

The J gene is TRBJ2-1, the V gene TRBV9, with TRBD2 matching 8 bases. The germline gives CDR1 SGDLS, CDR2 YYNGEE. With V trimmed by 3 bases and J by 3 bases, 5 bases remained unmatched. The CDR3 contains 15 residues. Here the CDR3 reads CASSEWTSSYNEQFF. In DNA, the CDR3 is TGTGCCAGCAGCGAGTGGACTAGCAGCTACAATGAGCAGTTCTTC.

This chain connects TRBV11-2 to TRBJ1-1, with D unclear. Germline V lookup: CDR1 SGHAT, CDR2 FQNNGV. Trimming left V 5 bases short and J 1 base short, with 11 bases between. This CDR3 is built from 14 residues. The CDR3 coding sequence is TGTGCCAGCAGCCCACGGAGAGCGAACACTGAAGCTTTCTTT. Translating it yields CASSPRRANTEAFF.

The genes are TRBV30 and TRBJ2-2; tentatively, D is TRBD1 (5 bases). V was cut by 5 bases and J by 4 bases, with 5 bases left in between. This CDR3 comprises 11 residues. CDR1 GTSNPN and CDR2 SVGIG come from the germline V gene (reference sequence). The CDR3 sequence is CAWDSTGELFF. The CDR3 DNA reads TGTGCCTGGGACAGCACCGGGGAGCTGTTTTTT. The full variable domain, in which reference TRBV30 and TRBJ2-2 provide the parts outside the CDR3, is SQTIHQWPATLVQPVGSPLSLECTVEGTSNPNLYWYRQAAGRGLQLLFYSVGIGQISSEVPQNLSASRPQDRQFILSSKKLLLSDSGFYLCAWDSTGELFFGEGSRLTVL.

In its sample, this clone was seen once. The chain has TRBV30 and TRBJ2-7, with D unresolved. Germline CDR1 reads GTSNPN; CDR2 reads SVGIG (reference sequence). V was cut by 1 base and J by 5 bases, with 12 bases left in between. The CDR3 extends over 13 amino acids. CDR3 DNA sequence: TGTGCCTGGAGTGGGAGTGTGTACCACGAGCAGTACTTC. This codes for CAWSGSVYHEQYF.

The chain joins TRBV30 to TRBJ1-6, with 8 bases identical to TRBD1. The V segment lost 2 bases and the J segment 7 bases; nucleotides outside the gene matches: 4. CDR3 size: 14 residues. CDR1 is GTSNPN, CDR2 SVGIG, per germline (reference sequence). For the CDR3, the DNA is TGTGCCTGGAGTAGGGACAGGTCAAATTCACCCCTCCACTTT. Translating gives CAWSRDRSNSPLHF. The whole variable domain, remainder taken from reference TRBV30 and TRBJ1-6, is SQTIHQWPATLVQPVGSPLSLECTVEGTSNPNLYWYRQAAGRGLQLLFYSVGIGQISSEVPQNLSASRPQDRQFILSSKKLLLSDSGFYLCAWSRDRSNSPLHFGNGTRLTVT.

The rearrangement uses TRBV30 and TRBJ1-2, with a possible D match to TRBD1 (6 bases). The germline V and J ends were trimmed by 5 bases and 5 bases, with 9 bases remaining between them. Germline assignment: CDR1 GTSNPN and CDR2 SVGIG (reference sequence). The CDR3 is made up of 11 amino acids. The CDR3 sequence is CAWDRYYGYTF. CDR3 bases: TGTGCCTGGGACAGGTATTATGGCTACACCTTC.

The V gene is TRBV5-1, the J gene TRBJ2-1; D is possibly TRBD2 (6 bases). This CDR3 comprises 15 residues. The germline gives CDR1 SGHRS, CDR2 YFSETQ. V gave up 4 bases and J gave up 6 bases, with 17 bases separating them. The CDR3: CASSPLGGSGNEQFF. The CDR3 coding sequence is TGCGCCAGCAGCCCCTTGGGGGGTAGCGGCAATGAGCAGTTCTTC.

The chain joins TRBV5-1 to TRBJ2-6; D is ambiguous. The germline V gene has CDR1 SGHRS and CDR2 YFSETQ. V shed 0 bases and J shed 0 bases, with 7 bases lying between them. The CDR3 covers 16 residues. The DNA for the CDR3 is TGCGCCAGCAGCTTGGAGGCGGTCTCTGGGGCCAACGTCCTGACTTTC. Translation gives CASSLEAVSGANVLTF.

CDR3 sequence (DNA): TGCGCCAGCAGTGACCCGACCAGCGGGGGCCGTAATGAGCAGTACTTC. Protein sequence: CASSDPTSGGRNEQYF. The chain has TRBV10-2 and TRBJ2-7, with 8 bases that match TRBD2. V was clipped by 3 bases and J by 7 bases; unmatched bases: 14. The germline gives CDR1 WSHSY, CDR2 SAAADI. This CDR3 spans 16 amino acids.

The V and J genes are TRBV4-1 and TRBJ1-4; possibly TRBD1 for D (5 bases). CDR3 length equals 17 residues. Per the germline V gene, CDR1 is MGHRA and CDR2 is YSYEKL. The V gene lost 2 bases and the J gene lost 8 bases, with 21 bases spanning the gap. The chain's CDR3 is CASSQPKTGTGGEKLFF. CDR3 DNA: TGCGCCAGCAGCCAACCCAAGACCGGGACGGGAGGCGAAAAACTGTTTTTT.

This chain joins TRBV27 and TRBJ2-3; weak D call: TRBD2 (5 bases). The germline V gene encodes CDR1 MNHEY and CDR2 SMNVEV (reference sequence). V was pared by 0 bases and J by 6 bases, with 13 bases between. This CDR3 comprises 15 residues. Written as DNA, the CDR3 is TGTGCCAGCAGTTTATCAGATCTCCGAGGGGATACGCAGTATTTT. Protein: CASSLSDLRGDTQYF.

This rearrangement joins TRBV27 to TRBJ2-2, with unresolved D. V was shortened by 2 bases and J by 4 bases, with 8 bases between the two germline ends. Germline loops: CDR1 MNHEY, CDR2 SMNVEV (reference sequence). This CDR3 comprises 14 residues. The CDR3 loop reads CASSLTYSTGELFF. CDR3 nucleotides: TGTGCCAGCAGTTTAACCTACAGCACCGGGGAGCTGTTTTTT.

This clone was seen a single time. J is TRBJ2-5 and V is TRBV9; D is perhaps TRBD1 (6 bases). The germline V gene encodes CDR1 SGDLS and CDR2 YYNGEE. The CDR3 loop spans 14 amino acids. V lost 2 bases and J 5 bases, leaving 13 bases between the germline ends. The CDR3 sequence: CASSVEGGVETQYF. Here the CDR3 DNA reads TGTGCCAGCAGCGTTGAAGGGGGTGTTGAGACCCAGTACTTC.

CDR3: CASSVGDKATNEKLFF. CDR3 nucleotides: TGTGCCAGCAGCGTAGGGGACAAAGCAACTAATGAAAAACTGTTTTTT. V usage is TRBV9 and J usage is TRBJ1-4; a weak D match, TRBD1 (6 bases). The CDR3 is 16 amino acids. Trimming removed 0 bases at V and 0 bases at J, with 9 bases between. Germline assignment: CDR1 SGDLS and CDR2 YYNGEE.

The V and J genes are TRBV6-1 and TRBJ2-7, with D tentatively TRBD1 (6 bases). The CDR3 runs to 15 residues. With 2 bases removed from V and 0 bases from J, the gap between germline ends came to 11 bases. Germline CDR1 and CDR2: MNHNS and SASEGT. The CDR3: CASSERQASSYEQYF. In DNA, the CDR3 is TGTGCCAGCAGTGAAAGACAGGCGAGCTCCTACGAGCAGTACTTC.